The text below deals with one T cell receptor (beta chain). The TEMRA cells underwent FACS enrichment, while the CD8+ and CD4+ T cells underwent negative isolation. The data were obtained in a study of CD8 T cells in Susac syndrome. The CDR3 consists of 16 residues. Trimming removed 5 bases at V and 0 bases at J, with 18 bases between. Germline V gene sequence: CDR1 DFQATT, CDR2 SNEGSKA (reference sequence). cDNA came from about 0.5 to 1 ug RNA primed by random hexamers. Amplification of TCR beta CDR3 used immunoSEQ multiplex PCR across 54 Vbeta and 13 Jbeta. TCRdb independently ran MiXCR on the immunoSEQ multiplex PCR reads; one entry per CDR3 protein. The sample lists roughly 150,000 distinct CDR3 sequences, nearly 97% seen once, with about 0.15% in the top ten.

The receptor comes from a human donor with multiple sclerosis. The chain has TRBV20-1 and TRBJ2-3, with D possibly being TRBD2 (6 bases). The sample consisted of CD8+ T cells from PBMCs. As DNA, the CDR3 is TGCAGTGCTCGATCACTAGAACGGGAGAGCACAGATACGCAGTATTTT. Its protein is CSARSLERESTDTQYF.